A selection of T cell receptor beta chains follows, all from one sample in a study of blood T cell repertoires in COVID-19. Assay used: immunoSEQ multiplex PCR; TCRdb lists only in-frame clones, some missing. The sample contains under 200,000 clones, 65% to 85% of which appear only once. Sample: PBMCs or T cells enriched from blood (not recorded which). The origin of the receptors is a woman aged 35 to 49 with acute COVID-19. CDR3s include the opening cysteine and the closing phenylalanine or tryptophan. D genes are given only for firm matches. The listing skips clone size in some rows; elsewhere it reads once, few, many or a size class.

clone size	J gene	V gene	D gene	CDR3 DNA	CDR3 protein
.	TRBJ2-1	TRBV19	TRBD1	TGTGCCAGTAGTGTCAGGGGGCAGGGTGAGCAGTTCTTC	CASSVRGQGEQFF
.	TRBJ1-5	TRBV27	.	TGTGCCAGCAGTGCAGACGGGGGGCGCGGTCAGCCCCAGCATTTT	CASSADGGRGQPQHF
.	TRBJ2-1	TRBV12-5	TRBD2	TGTGCTAGTGGTTTGGGACTATCGCGGGGGAAGTACAATGAGCAGTTCTTC	CASGLGLSRGKYNEQFF
.	TRBJ2-1	TRBV28	TRBD2	TGTGCCAGCAGGATAAGACAGGCGGGACTAGCGGTAAATGAGCAGTTCTTC	CASRIRQAGLAVNEQFF
.	TRBJ2-1	TRBV5-1	.	TGCGCCAGCAGCTTGGAGGCCGGGTGGACCTACAATGAGCAGTTCTTC	CASSLEAGWTYNEQFF
.	TRBJ1-2	TRBV7-9	TRBD1	TGTGCCAGCAGCTTATCGACAGGGGTGGATGGCTACACCTTC	CASSLSTGVDGYTF
once	TRBJ2-2	TRBV7-6	TRBD1	TGTGCCAGCAGCCAGGGACAGAGGAACACCGGGGAGCTGTTTTTT	CASSQGQRNTGELFF
.	TRBJ1-2	TRBV5-6	.	TGTGCCAGCAGCTTGGTGGCAGGGGCCGGTACTACCTTC	CASSLVAGAGTTF
.	TRBJ2-3	TRBV11-2	TRBD2	TGTGCCAGCAGCTTAGGTACGGCGGGAGGGCCCGGAGATACGCAGTATTTT	CASSLGTAGGPGDTQYF
.	TRBJ2-1	TRBV29-1	TRBD2	TGCAGCGCTGTACTAGCGGGAAGGGAGCAGTTCTTC	CSAVLAGREQFF